Presented here are 18 T cell receptor beta chains from one specimen sequenced in a study of blood T cell repertoires in COVID-19. Some clones are missing from TCRdb's copy, which holds only in-frame ones; the method was immunoSEQ multiplex PCR. The table has approximately 100,000 clones, about 89% seen once; the top ten hold approximately 5.1%. Sequenced material: peripheral blood. These receptors were collected from a human donor in a cohort sampled during active COVID-19.

The chain employs TRBV5-1 and TRBJ2-1, with D hard to call. The length of the CDR3 is 11 residues. Between the trimmed V and J ends, which lost 2 bases and 5 bases, there was a span of 2 bases. Germline V gene sequence: CDR1 SGHRS, CDR2 YFSETQ. Here the CDR3 reads CASSFNNEQFF. The CDR3, as DNA: TGCGCCAGCAGCTTTAACAATGAGCAGTTCTTC.

The chain carries TRBV7-9 and TRBJ1-2; a possible D gene is TRBD1 (6 bases). Germline loops: CDR1 SEHNR, CDR2 FQNEAQ (reference sequence). Trimming pared 2 bases from V and 4 bases from J, leaving 14 bases between. The CDR3 has 15 residues. The CDR3 bases are TGTGCCAGCAGCTTAAGGGGGACGGGCAGCTATGGCTACACCTTC. This translates into CASSLRGTGSYGYTF.

The chain combines TRBV6-5 with TRBJ2-1, with 7 bases matching TRBD2. The CDR3 covers 15 residues. Germline CDR1 reads MNHEY; CDR2 reads SVGAGI. The ends lost 9 bases at V and 9 bases at J; junction bases unmatched: 17. CDR3 region: CASQAAGEPFREQFF. CDR3 DNA sequence: TGTGCCAGTCAAGCGGCGGGAGAACCCTTTCGTGAGCAGTTCTTC.

The J gene is TRBJ1-3, the V gene TRBV7-9, with 8 bases matching TRBD1. CDR3 size: 17 residues. Germline V gene lookup returns CDR1 SEHNR and CDR2 FQNEAQ (reference sequence). With 1 base clipped from V and 0 bases from J, the junction kept 5 bases outside the gene matches. The CDR3: CASSLGQGYLSGNTIYF. The CDR3 DNA sequence: TGTGCCAGCAGCTTAGGACAGGGGTACCTCTCTGGAAACACCATATATTTT.

A few counts support this clone. This rearrangement joins TRBV5-1 to TRBJ1-6; 9 nucleotides line up with TRBD1. Germline trimming cut 0 bases from V and 9 bases from J; bases unmatched to any gene: 4. The CDR3 runs to 15 residues. Looked up from germline, CDR1 is SGHRS and CDR2 is YFSETQ. DNA for the CDR3: TGCGCCAGCAGCTTGGAGGGGACAGGGAGTTCACCCCTCCACTTT. It codes for CASSLEGTGSSPLHF.

The chain couples TRBV7-2 to TRBJ2-3, with 10 bases that match TRBD2. V lost 6 bases, J lost 5 bases, and 5 bases stayed unmatched. The CDR3 is 14 residues long. Germline V gene sequence: CDR1 SGHTA, CDR2 FQGNSA. The CDR3: CASSDGLAVDTQYF. CDR3 nucleotide sequence: TGTGCCAGCAGTGATGGACTAGCGGTAGATACGCAGTATTTT.

The chain has TRBV7-2 and TRBJ2-3; tentative D call: TRBD1 (7 bases). Germline V gene lookup returns CDR1 SGHTA and CDR2 FQGNSA. V was trimmed by 4 bases and J by 1 base, leaving 12 bases between them. The CDR3 covers 15 residues. As DNA, the CDR3 is TGTGCCAGCAGCTGGGCGGGGACAGGCACAGATACGCAGTATTTT. Its protein is CASSWAGTGTDTQYF.

The rearrangement links TRBV12-3 or TRBV12-4 to TRBJ1-2, with 7 bases identical to TRBD1. The CDR3 has 13 amino acids. Trimming took 7 bases from V and 5 from J; bases not matched to a gene: 7. Here the CDR3 DNA reads TGTGCCAGCACCGAGGACAGGCCTTATGGCTACACCTTC. Translated, it gives CASTEDRPYGYTF.

The CDR3 region has the DNA TGTGCTAGTGGTTTTCGCTCCCCCCTTTGGGACAGGAGTACGAACACCGGGGAGCTGTTTTTT. Translated, it gives CASGFRSPLWDRSTNTGELFF. The V call is TRBV12-5, the J call TRBJ2-2; TRBD1 aligns across 8 bases. Trimming cost V 3 bases and J 0 bases; bases outside gene matches: 18. Germline V lookup: CDR1 LGHNT, CDR2 FRNRAP. The CDR3 spans 21 residues.

The CDR3 DNA reads TGTGCCAGCAGCTGTTCCGGCCCCTGGGACAGGGGCTGGGGCGGACAGCCCCAGCATTTT. Its translation is CASSCSGPWDRGWGGQPQHF. This rearrangement joins TRBV11-3 to TRBJ1-5; the match to TRBD1 covers 10 bases. After removal of 4 bases from V and 7 bases from J, the junction contained 22 bases not matched to a gene. CDR1 and CDR2 (germline): SGHNT, YENEEA. The length of the CDR3 is 20 residues. The full variable domain, its missing parts supplied by reference TRBV11-3 and TRBJ1-5, is EAGVVQSPRYKIIEKKQPVAFWCNPISGHNTLYWYLQNLGQGPELLIRYENEEAVDDSQLPKDRFSAERLKGVDSTLKIQPAELGDSAVYLCASSCSGPWDRGWGGQPQHFGDGTRLSIL.

The rearrangement links TRBV30 to TRBJ1-1; no definite D call. Trimming took off 3 bases at V and 2 bases at J, with 16 bases between the two ends. This CDR3 spans 15 amino acids. Germline V gives CDR1 GTSNPN, CDR2 SVGIG (reference sequence). DNA of the CDR3: TGTGCCTGGAGGGGTCGGTTGTCGGGTAACACTGAAGCTTTCTTT. Protein product: CAWRGRLSGNTEAFF.

The chain combines TRBV5-8 with TRBJ2-1, with 15 bases lining up with TRBD2. Trimming removed 0 bases from V and 8 bases from J; junction bases left unmatched: 3. This CDR3 is 16 amino acids long. Germline CDR1 is SGHTS and CDR2 is YDEGEE. The CDR3 region is CASSLGTSGRADEQFF. The CDR3 DNA is TGTGCCAGCAGCTTGGGGACTAGCGGGAGGGCCGATGAGCAGTTCTTC.

The chain couples TRBV9 to TRBJ1-1; D is possibly TRBD1 (6 bases). Trimming cost V 4 bases and J 1 base, with 11 bases left between them. In germline, CDR1 is SGDLS, CDR2 YYNGEE. The CDR3 sequence is 14 residues long. As DNA, the CDR3 is TGTGCCAGCAGCACTACAGGGAGGAACACTGAAGCTTTCTTT. It is translated as CASSTTGRNTEAFF.

The rearrangement links TRBV6-1 to TRBJ2-7; D may be TRBD2 (5 bases). The CDR3 has 16 residues. V lost 2 bases to trimming and J lost 3 bases, with 17 bases between them. CDR1 and CDR2 from the germline V gene are MNHNS and SASEGT. In DNA form, the CDR3 reads TGTGCCAGCAGTGAAAGCGGATACCTAAGGAGCTACGAGCAGTACTTC. This translates into CASSESGYLRSYEQYF.

The V call is TRBV7-3, the J call TRBJ2-3; 10 bases match TRBD2. The CDR3 contains 16 residues. With 1 base clipped from V and 3 bases from J, the junction kept 4 bases outside the gene matches. The germline gives CDR1 SGHTA, CDR2 FQGTGA. Written as DNA, the CDR3 is TGTGCCAGCAGCTTAATGGCTAGCGGGGGTACAGATACGCAGTATTTT. As protein: CASSLMASGGTDTQYF.

The chain links TRBV9 to TRBJ2-3; weak D call: TRBD1 (6 bases). CDR3 size: 15 residues. Germline values: CDR1 SGDLS, CDR2 YYNGEE. V shed 2 bases and J shed 4 bases, with 14 bases lying between them. CDR3 nucleotides: TGTGCCAGCAGCGTTTTACAGGGTGCGGCAGATACGCAGTATTTT. This gives the protein CASSVLQGAADTQYF.

V and J are TRBV28 and TRBJ2-2; no clear D gene. Germline CDR1 and CDR2: MDHEN and SYDVKM. There are 13 residues in the CDR3. Trimming took off 7 bases at V and 5 bases at J, with 11 bases between the two ends. The DNA of the CDR3 is TGTGCCAGCAACCTAAGTGGTACCGGGGAGCTGTTTTTT. This translates into CASNLSGTGELFF.

A note on this clone: A much more abundant neighbour one base away suggests this may be a read error. V is TRBV5-4 and J is TRBJ1-1; no clear D. The ends were cut back, 1 base at V and 1 base at J, with 2 bases in the middle. Germline CDR1 and CDR2: SGHNT and YYREEE (reference sequence). This CDR3 is built from 12 residues. The CDR3 here is CASSLQNTEAFF. The CDR3 DNA is TGTGCCAGCAGCTTGCAGAACACTGAAGCTTTCTTT. The variable domain in full, with the rest retrieved from reference TRBV5-4 and TRBJ1-1, is ETGVTQSPTHLIKTRGQQVTLRCSSQSGHNTVSWYQQALGQGPQFIFQYYREEENGRGNFPPRFSGLQFPNYSSELNVNALELDDSALYLCASSLQNTEAFFGQGTRLTVV.